What follows are 7 T cell receptor beta chains derived from one specimen sequenced in a study of blood T cells in healthy people across ages (dated by TCRdb to about 2015). The library was obtained by 5' RACE. Sequenced using an Illumina HiSeq 2500. A second PCR of about 7 to 12 cycles was run with a J-beta primer mix and a sample-barcoded 5' primer. TCRdb reworked the public reads: Q25 trimming with fastp, MiXCR clone assembly, productive beta chains retained. Rows merge per CDR3 protein into single entries with the most common DNA and genes. In all, the sample holds more than 650,000 distinct CDR3 sequences, and approximately 24% of those were seen once. Around 3% of the sample goes to the ten largest clones. These data also featured in a second study, about T cells of mothers and their children.

The specimen sequenced was blood. These receptors were taken from a boy aged 5-17 years in good health.

This chain links TRBV29-1 with TRBJ2-1; maybe TRBD2 (6 bases). With 5 bases removed from V and 6 bases from J, the gap between germline ends came to 17 bases. CDR1 SQVTM and CDR2 ANQGSEA come from the germline V gene. This CDR3 has 14 residues. As DNA, the CDR3 is TGCAGCGTTCTACGGGACTCCCGAGGCAATGAGCAGTTCTTC. Amino acid sequence: CSVLRDSRGNEQFF.

This clonotype has more than one count but fewer than ten. This chain joins TRBV5-1 and TRBJ1-1; 10 bases are a match to TRBD1. Looked up from germline, CDR1 is SGHRS and CDR2 is YFSETQ. The CDR3 spans 16 residues. The junction had 12 bases not matched to a gene; V was cut back by 3 bases and J by 7 bases. For the CDR3, the DNA is TGCGCCAGCAGCTCACTCCGGGACAGGGGAGGAGGTGAAGCTTTCTTT. Its protein product is CASSSLRDRGGGEAFF.

V usage is TRBV7-2 and J usage is TRBJ2-3; unclear D gene. The germline V gene has CDR1 SGHTA and CDR2 FQGNSA. V lost 2 bases and J lost 6, with 15 bases in between. This CDR3 has 15 amino acids. The CDR3 loop is CASSLYSGYGDTQYF. The CDR3 DNA reads TGTGCCAGCAGCTTATATTCCGGGTATGGTGATACGCAGTATTTT.

The chain combines TRBV27 with TRBJ2-7, with TRBD2 matching over 7 bases. Germline V gives CDR1 MNHEY, CDR2 SMNVEV (reference sequence). Germline trimming cut 2 bases from V and 0 bases from J; bases unmatched to any gene: 7. CDR3 size: 16 residues. This chain's CDR3 is CASSLRGGRISYEQYF. CDR3 coding DNA: TGTGCCAGCAGTTTAAGGGGAGGGAGGATCTCCTACGAGCAGTACTTC.

This sequence joins TRBV3-1 and TRBJ2-1, with TRBD2 matching over 7 bases. The length of the CDR3 is 16 residues. Looked up from germline, CDR1 is LGHDT and CDR2 is YNNKEL (reference sequence). V trimming: 4 bases; J trimming: 2 bases; junction bases outside the gene matches: 8. The CDR3 is CASSLIPGGTYNEQFF. The CDR3 region has the DNA TGTGCCAGCAGCCTTATACCCGGGGGGACCTACAATGAGCAGTTCTTC.

The V call is TRBV12-3 or TRBV12-4, the J call TRBJ2-4, with 11 positions matching TRBD1. The CDR3 loop spans 19 amino acids. Trimming at V came to 6 bases and at J to 0 bases, leaving 13 bases not matched to a gene. CDR3 in amino acids: CASRGTGGKTILAKNIQYF. The CDR3 coding sequence is TGTGCCAGCAGGGGGACAGGGGGTAAAACTATACTAGCCAAAAACATTCAGTACTTC.

The CDR3 bases are TGCGCCAGCACAGGGGGGACTGAGCAGTTCTTC. The encoded protein is CASTGGTEQFF. The chain joins TRBV10-2 to TRBJ2-1, with D perhaps TRBD1 (7 bases). The CDR3 runs 11 residues. CDR1 is WSHSY, CDR2 SAAADI, per germline. The germline V and J ends were trimmed by 7 bases and 9 bases, with 10 bases remaining between them.